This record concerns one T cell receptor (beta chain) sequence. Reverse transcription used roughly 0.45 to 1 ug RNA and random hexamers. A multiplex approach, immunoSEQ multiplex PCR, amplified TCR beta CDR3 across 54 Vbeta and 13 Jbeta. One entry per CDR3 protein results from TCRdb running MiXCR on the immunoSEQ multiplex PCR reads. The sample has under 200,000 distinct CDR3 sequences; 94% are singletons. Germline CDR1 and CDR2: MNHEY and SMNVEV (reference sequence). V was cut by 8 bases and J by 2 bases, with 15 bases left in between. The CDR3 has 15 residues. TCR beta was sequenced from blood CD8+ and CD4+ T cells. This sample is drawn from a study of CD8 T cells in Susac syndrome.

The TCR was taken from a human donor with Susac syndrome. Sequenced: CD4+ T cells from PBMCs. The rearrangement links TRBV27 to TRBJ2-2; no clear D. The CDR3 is CASGPDGINTGELFF. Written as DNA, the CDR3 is TGTGCCAGCGGGCCGGACGGAATAAACACCGGGGAGCTGTTTTTT.